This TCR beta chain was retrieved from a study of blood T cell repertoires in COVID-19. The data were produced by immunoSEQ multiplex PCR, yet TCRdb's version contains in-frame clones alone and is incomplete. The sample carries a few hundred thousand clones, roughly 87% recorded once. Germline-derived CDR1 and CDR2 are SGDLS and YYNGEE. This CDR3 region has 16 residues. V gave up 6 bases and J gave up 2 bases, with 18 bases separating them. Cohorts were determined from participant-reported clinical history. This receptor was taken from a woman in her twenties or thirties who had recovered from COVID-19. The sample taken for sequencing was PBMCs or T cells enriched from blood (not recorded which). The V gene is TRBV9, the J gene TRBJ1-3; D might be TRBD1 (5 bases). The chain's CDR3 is CASTPQQGMAGNTIYF. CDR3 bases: TGTGCCAGCACCCCACAGCAGGGCATGGCTGGAAACACCATATATTTT.